These T cell receptor beta chains were read from a single sample in a study of OX40 agonist ivuxolimab in advanced cancers. Sequencing used immunoSEQ multiplex PCR; TCRdb keeps in-frame clones, though not all of them. The repertoire holds fewer than 85,000 clones, with roughly 84% as singletons. Sequencing used CD4+ or CD8+ T cells sorted from blood, obtained in a trial of the OX40 agonist ivuxolimab. The receptors stem from an adult with an advanced solid tumor such as melanoma, head and neck, liver or kidney cancer. CDR3s include the opening cysteine and the closing phenylalanine or tryptophan. The D gene is left open where the match is weak. The size field is filled for only some rows; it gives once, few, many or a size class.

D	size	J	V	CDR3	DNA
-	-	TRBJ2-2	TRBV5-6	CASSLAFDGAGELFF	TGTGCCAGCAGCTTGGCCTTCGATGGTGCCGGGGAGCTGTTTTTT
-	-	TRBJ2-7	TRBV4-1	CASSQVQSYEQYF	TGCGCCAGCAGCCAAGTACAGTCCTACGAGCAGTACTTC
-	-	TRBJ1-1	TRBV5-1	CASSLIANTEAFF	TGCGCCAGCAGCTTAATAGCGAACACTGAAGCTTTCTTT
-	medium-sized	TRBJ1-2	TRBV14	CASSPSSYGYTF	TGTGCCAGCAGCCCTTCGAGCTATGGCTACACCTTC
-	-	TRBJ1-2	TRBV6-1	CASSESGGWTGYTF	TGTGCCAGCAGTGAGTCCGGGGGATGGACAGGCTACACCTTC
-	-	TRBJ1-4	TRBV5-1	CASSPGTPTNEKLFF	TGCGCCAGCAGCCCCGGGACACCAACTAATGAAAAACTGTTTTTT
-	once	TRBJ1-2	TRBV7-9	CASSLRGNYGYTF	TGTGCCAGCAGCCTAAGGGGTAACTATGGCTACACCTTC
TRBD1	-	TRBJ2-7	TRBV5-1	CASSLSPGGSYEQYF	TGCGCCAGCAGCTTATCCCCAGGGGGCTCCTACGAGCAGTACTTC
TRBD1	medium-sized	TRBJ1-5	TRBV18	CASSPDRGGNQPQHF	TGTGCCAGCTCACCGGACAGGGGAGGTAATCAGCCCCAGCATTTT
TRBD2	few	TRBJ2-1	TRBV7-3	CASSPSGGDMPTYNEQFF	TGTGCCAGCAGCCCGAGCGGGGGGGACATGCCTACCTACAATGAGCAGTTCTTC
-	few	TRBJ1-4	TRBV11-2	CASSQMYTGTYEKLFF	TGTGCCAGCAGTCAAATGTACACCGGGACCTACGAAAAACTGTTTTTT
-	-	TRBJ2-5	TRBV11-2	CASGTDFSTETQYF	TGTGCCAGCGGTACCGACTTCTCGACGGAGACCCAGTACTTC
-	once	TRBJ1-5	TRBV12-2	CASRLERGGNQPQHF	TGTGCAAGTCGCTTAGAGAGGGGGGGCAATCAGCCCCAGCATTTT
TRBD1	once	TRBJ1-2	TRBV5-4	CASSQGPGTDEFWGYTF	TGTGCCAGCAGCCAAGGGCCCGGGACAGATGAATTCTGGGGCTACACCTTC
-	-	TRBJ1-5	TRBV28	CASSPLTSNQPQHF	TGTGCCAGCAGTCCCCTCACAAGCAATCAGCCCCAGCATTTT
-	-	TRBJ2-2	TRBV6-1	CASGRGAGWTGELFF	TGTGCCTCGGGGAGAGGGGCCGGTTGGACCGGGGAGCTGTTTTTT
-	-	TRBJ2-7	TRBV2	CASSEAQGNSYEQYF	TGTGCCAGCAGTGAGGCCCAGGGAAACTCCTACGAGCAGTACTTC
TRBD1	once	TRBJ2-1	TRBV11-1	CASSRRTGGSYSYNEQFF	TGTGCCAGCAGCCGAAGGACAGGGGGTTCATACTCCTACAATGAGCAGTTCTTC
-	once	TRBJ2-3	TRBV2	CASSGGRTDTQYF	TGTGCCAGCAGTGGTGGAAGGACAGATACGCAGTATTTT
TRBD1	-	TRBJ2-7	TRBV19	CASSKDGQGRNEQYF	TGTGCCAGTAGTAAAGACGGACAGGGAAGAAACGAGCAGTACTTC
TRBD2	-	TRBJ2-7	TRBV29-1	CSAGKTSGVNLYEQYF	TGCAGCGCTGGGAAGACTAGCGGGGTTAATCTCTACGAGCAGTACTTC
-	-	TRBJ2-2	TRBV19	CASSSGVSTGELFF	TGTGCCAGTAGTTCGGGAGTATCCACCGGGGAGCTGTTTTTT
TRBD1	-	TRBJ1-6	TRBV5-1	CASSLVTGGSPLHF	TGCGCCAGCAGCTTGGTGACAGGGGGATCACCCCTCCACTTT